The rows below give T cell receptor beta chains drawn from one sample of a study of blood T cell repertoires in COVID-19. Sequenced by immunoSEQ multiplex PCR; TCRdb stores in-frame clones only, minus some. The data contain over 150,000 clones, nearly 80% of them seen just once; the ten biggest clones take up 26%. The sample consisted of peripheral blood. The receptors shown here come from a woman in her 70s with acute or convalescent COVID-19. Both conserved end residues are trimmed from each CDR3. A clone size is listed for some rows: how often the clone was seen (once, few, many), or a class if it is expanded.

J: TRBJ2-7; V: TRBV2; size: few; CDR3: ASFLREGGSEQY
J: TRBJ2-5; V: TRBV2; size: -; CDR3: ASRETGGETQY
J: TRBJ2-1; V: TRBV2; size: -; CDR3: ASSEPWSSYNEQF
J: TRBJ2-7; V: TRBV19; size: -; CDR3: ASSIGDRSSYEQY
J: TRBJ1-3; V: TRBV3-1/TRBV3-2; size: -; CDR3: ATSRDSGNTIY
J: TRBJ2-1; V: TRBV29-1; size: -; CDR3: AGGTGAMGQF
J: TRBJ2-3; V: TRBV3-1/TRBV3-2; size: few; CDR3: ASSLSTDTQY
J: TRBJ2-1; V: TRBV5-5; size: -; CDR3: ASSLVGAYNEQF
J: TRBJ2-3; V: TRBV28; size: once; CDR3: ASSLAGGPKTTDTQY
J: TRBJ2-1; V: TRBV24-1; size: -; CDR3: ATSEQGGYNEQF
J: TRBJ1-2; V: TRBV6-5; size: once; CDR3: ASRKGQFSGYT
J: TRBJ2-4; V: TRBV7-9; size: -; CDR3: ASSLPTMNIQY
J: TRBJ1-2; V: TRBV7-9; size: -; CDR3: ASSFVNAQEGYT
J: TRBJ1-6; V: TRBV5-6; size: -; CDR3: ASSKNAVDSPLH
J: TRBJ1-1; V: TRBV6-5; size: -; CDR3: ASFRGQTEAF
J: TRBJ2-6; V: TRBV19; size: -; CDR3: ASSVLGDSGANVLT
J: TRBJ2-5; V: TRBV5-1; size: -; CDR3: ASSGTQGRETQY